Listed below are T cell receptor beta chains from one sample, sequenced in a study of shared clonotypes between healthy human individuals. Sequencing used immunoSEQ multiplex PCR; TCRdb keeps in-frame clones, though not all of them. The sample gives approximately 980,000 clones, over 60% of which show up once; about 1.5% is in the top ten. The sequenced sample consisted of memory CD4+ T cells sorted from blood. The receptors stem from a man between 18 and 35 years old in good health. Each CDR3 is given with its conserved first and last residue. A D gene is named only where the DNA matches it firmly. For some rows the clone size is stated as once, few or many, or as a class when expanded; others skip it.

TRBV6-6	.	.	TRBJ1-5	CASRRGGRNQAQHF	TGTGCCAGCCGGCGGGGAGGGAGGAATCAGGCCCAGCATTTT
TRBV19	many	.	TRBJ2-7	CASSTAGSGSEQYF	TGTGCCAGTAGTACGGCAGGGTCTGGGAGCGAGCAGTACTTC
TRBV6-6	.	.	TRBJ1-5	CATATGGGNQPQHF	TGTGCCACCGCTACAGGAGGGGGCAATCAGCCCCAGCATTTT
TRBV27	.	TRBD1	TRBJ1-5	CASSLSAGGGNQPQHF	TGTGCCAGCAGTTTATCAGCAGGGGGCGGCAATCAGCCCCAGCATTTT
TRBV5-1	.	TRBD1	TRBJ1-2	CASRRQGVDGYTF	TGCGCCAGCAGAAGACAGGGAGTGGATGGCTACACCTTC
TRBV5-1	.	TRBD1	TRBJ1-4	CASSLYGTGVEKLFF	TGCGCCAGCAGCTTGTACGGGACAGGGGTTGAAAAACTGTTTTTT
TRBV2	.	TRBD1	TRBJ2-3	CASSRTRDRGTDTQYF	TGTGCCAGCAGTAGGACTCGGGACAGAGGGACAGATACGCAGTATTTT
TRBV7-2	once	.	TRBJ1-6	CASSPSGSLPLHF	TGTGCCAGCAGCCCTTCAGGGTCTCTACCCCTCCACTTT
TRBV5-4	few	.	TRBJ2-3	CASSLQAGDTQYF	TGTGCCAGCAGCTTGCAGGCGGGAGATACGCAGTATTTT
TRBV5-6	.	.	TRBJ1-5	CASSFRTATYQPQHF	TGTGCCAGCAGCTTTCGGACGGCCACCTATCAGCCCCAGCATTTT
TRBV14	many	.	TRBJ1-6	CASSQVGASSPLHF	TGTGCCAGCAGCCAAGTGGGGGCTTCTTCACCCCTCCACTTT
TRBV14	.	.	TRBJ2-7	CASSPRVNSYEQYF	TGTGCCAGCAGCCCGCGGGTCAACTCCTACGAGCAGTACTTC
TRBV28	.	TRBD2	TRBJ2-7	CASSVLGGTSYEQYF	TGTGCCAGCAGTGTACTCGGGGGGACCTCCTACGAGCAGTACTTC
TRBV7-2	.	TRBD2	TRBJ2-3	CASSSSGNPTDTQYF	TGTGCCAGCAGCTCGAGCGGGAACCCCACAGATACGCAGTATTTT
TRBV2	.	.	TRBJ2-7	CASSPDRGGSPEQYF	TGTGCCAGCAGTCCGGACAGAGGCGGATCTCCCGAGCAGTACTTC
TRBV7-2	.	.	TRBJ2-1	CASSRGLAENEQFF	TGTGCCAGCTCGCGGGGGCTAGCGGAAAATGAGCAGTTCTTC
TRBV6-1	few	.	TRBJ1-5	CASSQGDSNQPQHF	TGTGCCAGCAGTCAAGGGGATAGCAATCAGCCCCAGCATTTT